Listed here are 10 T cell receptor beta chains from one sample, sequenced in a study of cytomegalovirus exposure and HLA in healthy donors. Amplification used 60 Vbeta primers and 13 Jbeta primers. Sequenced by immunoSEQ multiplex PCR; TCRdb stores in-frame clones only, minus some. There are under 150,000 clones in the sample, with approximately 1.5% held by the top ten. Sequenced sample: PBMCs. These receptors were taken from a middle-aged woman in good health and CMV-seronegative.

The chain links TRBV9 to TRBJ1-2; 7 bases line up with TRBD1. Germline lookup yields CDR1 SGDLS and CDR2 YYNGEE. This CDR3 has 13 residues. With V trimmed by 3 bases and J by 4 bases, 3 bases remained unmatched. CDR3 sequence reads: CASSADRVYGYTF. DNA for the CDR3: TGTGCCAGCAGCGCCGACAGGGTCTATGGCTACACCTTC.

The rearrangement joins TRBV4-3 to TRBJ2-1; D is undetermined. Trimming cost V 0 bases and J 4 bases, with 7 bases left between them. CDR1 and CDR2 from the germline V gene are LGHNA and YSLEER. CDR3 length equals 14 residues. CDR3 protein: CASSQDTEYNEQFF. The CDR3 DNA follows: TGCGCCAGCAGCCAAGACACGGAGTACAATGAGCAGTTCTTC.

The CDR3 spells CASSPQGTDTQYF. The CDR3 DNA follows: TGCGCCAGCAGCCCACAGGGCACAGATACGCAGTATTTT. This chain connects TRBV5-1 to TRBJ2-3; tentative D call: TRBD1 (5 bases). The CDR3 sequence is 13 residues long. The germline gives CDR1 SGHRS, CDR2 YFSETQ. V lost 4 bases and J lost 1, with 7 bases in between.

This chain joins TRBV19 and TRBJ1-3; 7 nucleotides line up with TRBD1. V shed 3 bases and J 4 bases; nucleotides not matched to a gene: 6. The germline CDR1 and CDR2 sequences are LNHDA and SQIVND (reference sequence). The CDR3 consists of 15 residues. This chain's CDR3 is CASSIPGQRGNTIYF. The CDR3 coding sequence is TGTGCCAGTAGTATCCCGGGACAGCGGGGAAACACCATATATTTT.

The chain uses TRBV5-6 and TRBJ2-7, with a possible D match to TRBD1 (6 bases). Trimming shortened V by 1 base and J by 6 bases, and 8 bases separated the two germline ends. Germline V lookup: CDR1 SGHDT, CDR2 YYEEEE. The CDR3 spans 12 residues. CDR3 nucleotide sequence: TGTGCCAGCAGCTTGCCAGGGGCCGAGCAGTACTTC. Residues: CASSLPGAEQYF.

The chain uses TRBV7-9 and TRBJ2-1; TRBD2 aligns across 7 bases. Germline CDR1 is SEHNR and CDR2 is FQNEAQ (reference sequence). The ends lost 3 bases at V and 4 bases at J; junction bases unmatched: 6. This CDR3 has 15 residues. The DNA of the CDR3 is TGTGCCAGCAGCTTGAGCGGGGCCCCTTACAATGAGCAGTTCTTC. This codes for CASSLSGAPYNEQFF.

This rearrangement joins TRBV6-5 to TRBJ2-3; 9 bases are shared with TRBD1. Germline values: CDR1 MNHEY, CDR2 SVGAGI. The CDR3 totals 15 residues. With 6 bases clipped from V and 8 bases from J, the junction kept 12 bases outside the gene matches. In DNA, the CDR3 is TGTGCCAGCAGCTCCTCTGCCGACAGGGGGATTACGCAGTATTTT. Amino acids: CASSSSADRGITQYF.

The genes are TRBV11-1 and TRBJ1-2; D unclear. Trimming removed 4 bases from V and 8 bases from J, with 14 bases in between. Germline CDR1 SGHAT, CDR2 FQDESV (reference sequence). The CDR3 has 13 residues. The CDR3 region is CASSSRRGWGYTF. CDR3 DNA sequence: TGTGCCAGCAGCTCCCGGCGGGGTTGGGGCTACACCTTC. Full variable domain (remainder filled in from reference TRBV11-1 and TRBJ1-2): EAEVAQSPRYKITEKSQAVAFWCDPISGHATLYWYRQILGQGPELLVQFQDESVVDDSQLPKDRFSAERLKGVDSTLKIQPAELGDSAMYLCASSSRRGWGYTFGSGTRLTVV.

The V gene is TRBV6-5, the J gene TRBJ1-6; TRBD1 matches 11 bases. The CDR3 is 15 amino acids. Germline V gives CDR1 MNHEY, CDR2 SVGAGI. With 6 bases clipped from V and 5 bases from J, the junction kept 3 bases outside the gene matches. CDR3: CASRRDRGDNSPLHF. As DNA, the CDR3 is TGTGCCAGCAGACGGGACAGGGGGGATAATTCACCCCTCCACTTT.

The gene calls are TRBV6-5 and TRBJ2-3; D perhaps matches TRBD1 (6 bases). Trimming took 4 bases from V and 3 from J, leaving 14 bases between them. From germline, CDR1 is MNHEY and CDR2 SVGAGI. The CDR3 sequence is 15 residues long. The CDR3 DNA follows: TGTGCCAGCAGTTTACGGAACAGGGCTACAGATACGCAGTATTTT. Translating gives CASSLRNRATDTQYF.